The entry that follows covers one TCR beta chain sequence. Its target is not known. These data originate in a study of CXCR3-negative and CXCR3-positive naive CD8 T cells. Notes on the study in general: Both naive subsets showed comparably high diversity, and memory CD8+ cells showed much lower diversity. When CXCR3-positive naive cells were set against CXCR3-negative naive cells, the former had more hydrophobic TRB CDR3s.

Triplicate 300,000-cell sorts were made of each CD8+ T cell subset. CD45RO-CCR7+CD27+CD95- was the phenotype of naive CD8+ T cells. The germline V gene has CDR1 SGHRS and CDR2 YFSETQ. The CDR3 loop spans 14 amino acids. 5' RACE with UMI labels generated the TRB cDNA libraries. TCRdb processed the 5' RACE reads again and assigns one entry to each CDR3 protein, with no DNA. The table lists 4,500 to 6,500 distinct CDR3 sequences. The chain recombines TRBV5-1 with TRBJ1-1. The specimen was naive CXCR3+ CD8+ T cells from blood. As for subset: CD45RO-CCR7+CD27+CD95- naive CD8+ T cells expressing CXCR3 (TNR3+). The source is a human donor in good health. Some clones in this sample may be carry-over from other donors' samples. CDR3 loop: CASSIESAFTEAFF.